The source of this TCR beta chain is a study of T-cell memory formation after mild COVID-19. Study-wide context: Largely donor-specific TCR clusters were found. Study-wide findings and caveats: Clones that contracted from day 15 to 85 were balanced CD4/CD8, while later expanders leaned CD4+.

The germline V gene has CDR1 LGHDT and CDR2 YNNKEL (reference sequence). This CDR3 is built from 11 residues. V gave up 2 bases and J gave up 6 bases, with 3 bases separating them. MiXCR, run by TCRdb on the 5' RACE reads, gives a single entry per CDR3 protein. The sample lists a few hundred thousand distinct CDR3 sequences, under 25% occurring once. Points on this clonotype: Antigen specificity is unknown.

The rearrangement joins TRBV3-1 to TRBJ2-3, with D hard to call. The clonotype was recovered from a young man who had mild COVID-19 (a few samples of this study predate the infection). Cell type and time point are not known. The material sequenced was PBMCs or a T cell subset sorted from them (not recorded which). Written as DNA, the CDR3 is TGTGCCAGCAGCCAACTCGATACGCAGTATTTT. Protein sequence: CASSQLDTQYF.